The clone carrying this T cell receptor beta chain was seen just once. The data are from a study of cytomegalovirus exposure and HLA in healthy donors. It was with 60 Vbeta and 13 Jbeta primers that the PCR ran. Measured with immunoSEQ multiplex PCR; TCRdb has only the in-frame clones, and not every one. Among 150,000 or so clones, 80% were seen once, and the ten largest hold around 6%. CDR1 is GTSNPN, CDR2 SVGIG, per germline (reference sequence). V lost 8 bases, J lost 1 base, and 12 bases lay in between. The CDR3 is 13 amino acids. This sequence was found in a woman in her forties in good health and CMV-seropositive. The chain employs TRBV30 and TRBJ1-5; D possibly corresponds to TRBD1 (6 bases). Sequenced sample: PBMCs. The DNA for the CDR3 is TGTGCCCTCAGCGGGGGCAGCAATCAGCCCCAGCATTTT. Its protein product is CALSGGSNQPQHF.